This T cell receptor beta chain emerged from a study of T cells in Graves' hyperthyroidism and ophthalmopathy. For the study at large: Pretreatment peripheral blood was obtained at initial diagnosis.

From RNA transcripts, TCR beta CDR3 regions were amplified. A first-round RT-PCR of the TCR CDR3 used the HTBI primer set. TCRdb reanalysed the multiplex PCR reads using MiXCR and keeps one entry per CDR3 protein. The data contain around 570,000 distinct CDR3 sequences, approximately 20% of them seen just once; the ten biggest clones take up 47%. This CDR3 contains 14 residues. V was pared by 7 bases and J by 6 bases, with 9 bases of the junction left unmatched. CDR1 LGHNT and CDR2 FRNRAP come from the germline V gene. General study points: Most clonotypes that expanded in the thyroid above 0.001 also showed up in blood.

Comments on this clonotype: What it binds is not known.

Among ophthalmopathy patients, the Clinical Activity Score reached at least 3, the NOSPECS grade reached at least 4, and duration remained under 3 months. The TCR sequence derives from a man aged 35 to 55 with Graves' ophthalmopathy. Sequencing was carried out using blood. The V gene is TRBV12-5, the J gene TRBJ1-1; TRBD1 matches at 9 bases. Here the CDR3 DNA reads TGTGCTAGTGCCGATACAGGGGGCAAGGCTGAAGCTTTCTTT. This codes for CASADTGGKAEAFF.